Below, 10 T cell receptor beta chains from the same sample are listed, as sequenced in a study of cytomegalovirus exposure and HLA in healthy donors. Clones were read by immunoSEQ multiplex PCR, and TCRdb kept only the in-frame ones, dropping some. Of tens of thousands of clones listed, approximately 96% are singletons. The sequenced sample was PBMCs. Receptors were obtained from a young man in good health and CMV-seronegative.

The chain employs TRBV9 and TRBJ2-1, with TRBD2 matching 8 bases. CDR3 length: 18 residues. In germline, CDR1 is SGDLS, CDR2 YYNGEE. Unmatched junction bases numbered 19, after V lost 4 bases and J lost 7 bases. The CDR3 region has the DNA TGTGCCAGCAGCCATGCGTCCAGCGGGAGAGATCTTCAGAATGAGCAGTTCTTC. This codes for CASSHASSGRDLQNEQFF.

This rearrangement joins TRBV6-6 to TRBJ2-1; no clear D gene. The V end was cut by 5 bases, the J end by 10 bases, with 12 bases between. CDR3 length: 12 residues. CDR1 MNHNY and CDR2 SVGAGI come from the germline V gene (reference sequence). The CDR3 loop is CASSRPGYEQFF. The CDR3 region has the DNA TGTGCCAGCAGTCGACCCGGGTACGAGCAGTTCTTC.

CDR3: CASSISGGDAGTDTQYF. Written as DNA, the CDR3 is TGTGCCAGTAGTATTAGTGGAGGAGACGCGGGCACAGATACGCAGTATTTT. The V gene is TRBV19, the J gene TRBJ2-3; D perhaps matches TRBD2 (5 bases). V dropped 3 bases and J dropped 1 base, with 17 bases sitting between them. Germline V CDR1 and CDR2: LNHDA, SQIVND (reference sequence). The CDR3 has 17 amino acids.

This rearrangement joins TRBV10-1 to TRBJ2-2; D is perhaps TRBD1 (5 bases). The germline gives CDR1 WNHNN, CDR2 SYGVQD (reference sequence). V lost 0 bases and J lost 7, with 9 bases in between. The CDR3 covers 14 residues. The CDR3 here is CASSESIGVGELFF. The DNA for the CDR3 is TGCGCCAGCAGTGAGTCGATAGGGGTCGGGGAGCTGTTTTTT.

V and J are TRBV4-2 and TRBJ2-3; 9 bases map to TRBD2. The CDR3 consists of 15 residues. V dropped 6 bases and J dropped 0; count of bases not matched to a gene: 4. The germline CDR1 and CDR2 sequences are LGHNA and YNFKEQ. For the CDR3, the DNA is TGTGCCAGCAGGGCTAGCGGGGCTAGCACAGATACGCAGTATTTT. Translated, it gives CASRASGASTDTQYF.

V and J are TRBV7-9 and TRBJ2-7; TRBD1 matches 11 bases. Germline V lookup: CDR1 SEHNR, CDR2 FQNEAQ (reference sequence). The CDR3 is 17 residues long. V was clipped by 3 bases and J by 1 base; unmatched bases: 8. The DNA of the CDR3 is TGTGCCAGCAGCTTCTCCGGGACAGGGGGATTTTCCTACGAGCAGTACTTC. This encodes CASSFSGTGGFSYEQYF.

The V and J genes are TRBV27 and TRBJ2-7; perhaps TRBD2 as D (6 bases). Germline CDR1 and CDR2: MNHEY and SMNVEV (reference sequence). The germline V and J ends were trimmed by 2 bases and 5 bases, with 13 bases remaining between them. The CDR3 runs to 14 residues. CDR3: CASSLAGSRNEQYF. For the CDR3, the DNA is TGTGCCAGCAGTTTAGCCGGGAGTCGGAACGAGCAGTACTTC.

V usage is TRBV13 and J usage is TRBJ2-2, with 11 bases lining up with TRBD1. With V trimmed by 1 base and J by 5 bases, 3 bases remained unmatched. Per the germline V gene, CDR1 is PRHDT and CDR2 is FYEKMQ (reference sequence). CDR3 length: 16 residues. CDR3 loop: CASSLEDRGRTGELFF. For the CDR3, the DNA is TGTGCCAGCAGCTTAGAGGACAGGGGGCGTACCGGGGAGCTGTTTTTT. The complete variable domain, with remaining parts taken from reference TRBV13 and TRBJ2-2, reads AAGVIQSPRHLIKEKRETATLKCYPIPRHDTVYWYQQGPGQDPQFLISFYEKMQSDKGSIPDRFSAQQFSDYHSELNMSSLELGDSALYFCASSLEDRGRTGELFFGEGSRLTVL.

V gene TRBV27 combines with J gene TRBJ2-2; TRBD1 agrees at 7 bases. Germline-derived CDR1 and CDR2 are MNHEY and SMNVEV (reference sequence). The CDR3 has 18 residues. After removal of 2 bases from V and 7 bases from J, the junction contained 16 bases not matched to a gene. DNA for the CDR3: TGTGCCAGCAGTTTAAGGGGCCCTGACAGGGTAGTTGGCGGGGAGCTGTTTTTT. Protein: CASSLRGPDRVVGGELFF.

The genes are TRBV2 and TRBJ1-1; tentative D call: TRBD1 (5 bases). V was cut by 6 bases and J by 0 bases, with 11 bases left in between. CDR1 is SNHLY, CDR2 FYNNEI, per germline. CDR3 length: 14 residues. CDR3 bases: TGTGCCAGCAGAGAGGGGAGGATGAACACTGAAGCTTTCTTT. Amino acid sequence: CASREGRMNTEAFF.